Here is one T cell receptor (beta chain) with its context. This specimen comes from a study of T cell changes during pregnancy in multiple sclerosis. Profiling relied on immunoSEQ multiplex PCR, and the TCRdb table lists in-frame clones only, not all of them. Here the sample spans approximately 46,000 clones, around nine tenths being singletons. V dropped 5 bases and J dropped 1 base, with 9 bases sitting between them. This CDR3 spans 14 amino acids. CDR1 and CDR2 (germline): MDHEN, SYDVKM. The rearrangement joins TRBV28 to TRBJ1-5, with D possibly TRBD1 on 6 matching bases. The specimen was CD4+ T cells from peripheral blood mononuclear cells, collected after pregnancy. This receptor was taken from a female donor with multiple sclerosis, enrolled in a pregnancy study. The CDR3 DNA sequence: TGTGCCAGCAGTCACGACAGGAGCAATCAGCCCCAGCATTTT. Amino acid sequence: CASSHDRSNQPQHF.